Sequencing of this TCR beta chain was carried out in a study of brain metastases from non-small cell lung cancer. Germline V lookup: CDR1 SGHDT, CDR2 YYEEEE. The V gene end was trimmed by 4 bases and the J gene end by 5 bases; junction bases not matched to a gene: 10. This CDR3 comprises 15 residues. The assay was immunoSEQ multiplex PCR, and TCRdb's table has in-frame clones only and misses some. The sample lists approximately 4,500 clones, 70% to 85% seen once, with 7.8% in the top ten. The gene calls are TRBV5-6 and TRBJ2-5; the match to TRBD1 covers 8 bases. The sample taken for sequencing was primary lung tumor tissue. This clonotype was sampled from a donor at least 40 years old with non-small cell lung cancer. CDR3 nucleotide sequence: TGTGCCAGCAGCACTCCGGACAGGGTGTGGGAGACCCAGTACTTC. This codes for CASSTPDRVWETQYF.